The clone carrying this T cell receptor (beta chain) was seen only a few times. Its target is not known. Germline V gene lookup returns CDR1 MNHEY and CDR2 SVGAGI. This CDR3 spans 14 amino acids. The V and J ends lost 0 bases and 6 bases respectively, with 11 bases between them. One entry per CDR3 protein results from TCRdb running MiXCR on the 5' RACE reads. Of around 310,000 distinct CDR3 sequences detected, around 4.5% appear once; the ten largest clones hold approximately 19%. The data originate from a study of T cells after yellow fever vaccination. Background on the study: Preparation used SMART-Seq v4 Ultra Low Input for the low-cell-number fractions.

Study-wide points: Just a small share of clonotypes turned up in the CD4 compartment as well as the CD8 compartment. Post-booster repertoires again held most primary-vaccination clones (about 96% CD4, roughly 90% CD8).

The rearrangement links TRBV6-5 to TRBJ1-1, with D possibly TRBD1 on 5 matching bases. The TCR was taken from a young man who received the YFV17D yellow fever vaccine. The specimen was PBMCs, collected 15 days after the yellow fever booster vaccination. The CDR3 nucleotides are TGTGCCAGCAGTTACTCGCGGGGCTCATCTGAAGCTTTCTTT. Translated: CASSYSRGSSEAFF.